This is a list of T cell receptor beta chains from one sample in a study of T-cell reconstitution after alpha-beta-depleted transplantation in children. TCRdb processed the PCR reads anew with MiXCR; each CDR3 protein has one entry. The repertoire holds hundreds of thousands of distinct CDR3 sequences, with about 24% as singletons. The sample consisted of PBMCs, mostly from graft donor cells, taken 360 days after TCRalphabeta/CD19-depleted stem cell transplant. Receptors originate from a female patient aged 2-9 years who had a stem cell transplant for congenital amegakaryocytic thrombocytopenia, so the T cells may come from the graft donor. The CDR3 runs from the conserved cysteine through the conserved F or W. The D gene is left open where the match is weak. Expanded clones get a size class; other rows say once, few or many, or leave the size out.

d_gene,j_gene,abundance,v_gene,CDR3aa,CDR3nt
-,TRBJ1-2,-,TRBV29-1,CSVEDREYGYTF,TGCAGCGTTGAAGACAGGGAATATGGCTACACCTTC
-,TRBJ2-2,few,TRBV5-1,CASSWRFGSRSGELFF,TGCGCCAGCAGCTGGCGATTCGGTTCACGATCCGGGGAGCTGTTTTTT
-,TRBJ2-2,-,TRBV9,CASSVEAWGDTGELFF,TGTGCCAGCAGCGTAGAAGCGTGGGGGGACACCGGGGAGCTGTTTTTT
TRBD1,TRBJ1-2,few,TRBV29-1,CSVILTGAPRGYTF,TGCAGCGTTATATTAACAGGGGCCCCTCGAGGCTACACCTTC
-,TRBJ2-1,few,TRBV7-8,CASSFVGGFYNEQFF,TGTGCCAGCAGCTTTGTAGGTGGTTTCTACAATGAGCAGTTCTTC
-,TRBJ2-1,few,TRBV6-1,CASTPAMGEQFF,TGTGCCAGCACTCCTGCAATGGGTGAGCAGTTCTTC
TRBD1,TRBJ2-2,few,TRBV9,CASSPSPRGQGGELFF,TGTGCCAGCAGCCCCAGTCCCAGGGGGCAGGGCGGGGAGCTGTTTTTT
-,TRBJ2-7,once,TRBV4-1,CASSQDSTAFSYEQYF,TGCGCCAGCAGCCAAGATTCAACAGCCTTCAGCTACGAGCAGTACTTC
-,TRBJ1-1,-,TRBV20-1,CSANRPQNTEAFF,TGCAGTGCCAATCGGCCTCAGAACACTGAAGCTTTCTTT
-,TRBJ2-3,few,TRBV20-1,CSAIGGGPGSDTQYF,TGCAGTGCTATAGGGGGAGGGCCGGGGTCAGATACGCAGTATTTT
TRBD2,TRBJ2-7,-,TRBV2,CASSWAGAPYEQYF,TGTGCCAGCAGTTGGGCGGGAGCCCCTTACGAGCAGTACTTC
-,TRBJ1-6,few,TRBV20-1,CSARRVNNSPLHF,TGCAGTGCTAGAAGGGTTAATAATTCACCCCTCCACTTT
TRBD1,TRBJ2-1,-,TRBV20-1,CSAGTGVFYNEQFF,TGCAGTGCTGGTACAGGGGTTTTTTACAATGAGCAGTTCTTC
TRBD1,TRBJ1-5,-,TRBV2,CASTDRGSNQPQHF,TGTGCCAGCACGGACAGGGGTAGCAATCAGCCCCAGCATTTT
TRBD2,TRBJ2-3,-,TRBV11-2,CASSLVNLAGGYSDTQYF,TGTGCCAGCAGCTTAGTCAACCTAGCGGGAGGGTACTCAGATACGCAGTATTTT
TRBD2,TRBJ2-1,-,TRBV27,CASSYGSASGFNEQFF,TGTGCCAGCAGTTACGGGAGTGCTAGCGGGTTCAATGAGCAGTTCTTC
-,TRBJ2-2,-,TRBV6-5,CASSYGVVWTGELFF,TGTGCCAGCAGTTACGGCGTCGTGTGGACCGGGGAGCTGTTTTTT
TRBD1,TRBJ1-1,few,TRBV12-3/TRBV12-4,CASSLGGQGGAFF,TGTGCCAGCAGTTTAGGGGGACAGGGTGGAGCTTTCTTT
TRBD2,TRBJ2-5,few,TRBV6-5,CASSYSRDYRQETQYF,TGTGCCAGCAGTTACTCGCGGGACTATAGGCAAGAGACCCAGTACTTC
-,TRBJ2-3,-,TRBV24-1,CATTSGGSTDTQYF,TGTGCCACTACCTCAGGTGGAAGCACAGATACGCAGTATTTT
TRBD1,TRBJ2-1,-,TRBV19,CASSSTPGQGSNEQFF,TGTGCCAGTTCCTCAACGCCGGGACAGGGTTCTAATGAGCAGTTCTTC
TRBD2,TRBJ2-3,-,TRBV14,CASSRRTSGATDTQYF,TGTGCCAGCAGCCGACGGACTAGCGGGGCCACAGATACGCAGTATTTT
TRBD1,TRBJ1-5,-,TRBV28,CASSFDDRGQENSNQPQHF,TGTGCCAGCAGTTTTGATGACAGGGGGCAGGAGAATAGCAATCAGCCCCAGCATTTT
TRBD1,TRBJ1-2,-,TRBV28,CASRLQGVGYTF,TGTGCCAGCAGATTACAGGGGGTTGGCTACACCTTC
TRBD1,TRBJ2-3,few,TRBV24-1,CATSDYGTGDTQYF,TGTGCCACCAGTGACTATGGGACAGGAGATACGCAGTATTTT
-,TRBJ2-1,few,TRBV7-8,CASSLIQEYNEQFF,TGTGCCAGCAGCTTAATACAGGAGTACAATGAGCAGTTCTTC
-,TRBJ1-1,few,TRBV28,CASNTWGSNRDTYTEAFF,TGTGCCAGCAACACCTGGGGTTCCAACCGGGACACTTACACTGAAGCTTTCTTT
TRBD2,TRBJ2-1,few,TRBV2,CARGLAGPYNEQFF,TGTGCCAGAGGACTAGCGGGACCCTACAATGAGCAGTTCTTC
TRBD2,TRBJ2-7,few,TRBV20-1,CSARAPGLAGDEQYF,TGCAGTGCTAGAGCCCCCGGACTAGCGGGAGACGAGCAGTACTTC
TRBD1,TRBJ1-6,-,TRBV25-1,CASSGGQGNSPLHF,TGTGCCAGCAGTGGGGGACAGGGAAATTCACCCCTCCACTTT
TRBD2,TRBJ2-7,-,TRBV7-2,CASSTPIYSGGYYEQYF,TGTGCCAGCAGCACTCCTATTTATAGCGGGGGATACTACGAGCAGTACTTC
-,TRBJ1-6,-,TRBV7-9,CASSLVAGNSPLHF,TGTGCCAGCAGCTTAGTCGCGGGTAATTCACCCCTCCACTTT
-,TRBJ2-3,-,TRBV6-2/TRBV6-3,CASSYSLPSDVAQYF,TGTGCCAGCAGTTACTCGCTCCCTAGCGACGTGGCGCAGTATTTT
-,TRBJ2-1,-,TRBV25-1,CASSEVGYEQFF,TGTGCCAGCAGTGAAGTGGGCTATGAGCAGTTCTTC
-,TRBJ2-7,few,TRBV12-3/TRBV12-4,CASSFGTISSRGSYEQYF,TGTGCCAGCAGTTTCGGGACCATCTCTTCTAGGGGCTCCTACGAGCAGTACTTC
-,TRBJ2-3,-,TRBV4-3,CASSQEHMTDTDTQYF,TGCGCCAGCAGCCAAGAACACATGACTGACACAGATACGCAGTATTTT
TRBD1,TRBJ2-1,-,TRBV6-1,CASKRDRVDNEQFF,TGTGCCAGCAAGCGGGACAGGGTTGACAATGAGCAGTTCTTC